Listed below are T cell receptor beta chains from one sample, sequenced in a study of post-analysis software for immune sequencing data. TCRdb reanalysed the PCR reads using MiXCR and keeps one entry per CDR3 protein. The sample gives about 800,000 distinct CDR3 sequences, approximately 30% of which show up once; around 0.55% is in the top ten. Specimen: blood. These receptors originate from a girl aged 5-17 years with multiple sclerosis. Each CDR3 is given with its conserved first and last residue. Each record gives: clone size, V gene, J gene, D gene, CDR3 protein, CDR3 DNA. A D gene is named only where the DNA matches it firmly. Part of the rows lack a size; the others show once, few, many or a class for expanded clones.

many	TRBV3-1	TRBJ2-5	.	CASSHQGWTYF	TGTGCCAGCAGCCACCAGGGATGGACGTACTTC
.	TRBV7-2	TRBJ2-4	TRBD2	CASSTDLAGPGAKNIQYF	TGTGCCAGCAGCACAGACTTAGCGGGGCCAGGGGCCAAAAACATTCAGTACTTC
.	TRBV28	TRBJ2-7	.	CASSLRGDYEQYF	TGTGCCAGCAGTTTAAGAGGGGACTACGAGCAGTACTTC
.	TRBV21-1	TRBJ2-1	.	CASSLAGQPNNEQFF	TGTGCCAGCAGCCTCGCGGGACAACCAAACAATGAGCAGTTCTTC
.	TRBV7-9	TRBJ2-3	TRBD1	CASSYRDRGSYF	TGTGCCAGCAGCTACCGGGACAGGGGGTCGTATTTT
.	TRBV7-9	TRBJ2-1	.	CASSLAIANEQFF	TGTGCCAGCAGCTTAGCGATAGCCAATGAGCAGTTCTTC
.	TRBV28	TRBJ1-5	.	CASIPTRAGVVGQPQHF	TGTGCCAGCATTCCTACGAGGGCAGGGGTAGTCGGTCAGCCCCAGCATTTT
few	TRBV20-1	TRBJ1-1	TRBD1	CSALPYGTGLMNTEAFF	TGCAGTGCCCTCCCATACGGGACAGGGCTCATGAACACTGAAGCTTTCTTT
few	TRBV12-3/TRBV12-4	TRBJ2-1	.	CASSLVPPRGNEQFF	TGTGCCAGCAGTTTGGTCCCCCCGCGTGGTAATGAGCAGTTCTTC
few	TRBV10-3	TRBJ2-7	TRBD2	CAISDPTSGRNPYEQYF	TGTGCCATCAGTGATCCTACTAGCGGGAGAAATCCCTACGAGCAGTACTTC
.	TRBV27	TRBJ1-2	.	CASSLSRSYGYTF	TGTGCCAGCAGTTTATCGCGAAGTTATGGCTACACCTTC
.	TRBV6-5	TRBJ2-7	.	CATRALTGPSYEQYF	TGTGCCACCAGGGCTTTGACAGGTCCCTCCTACGAGCAGTACTTC
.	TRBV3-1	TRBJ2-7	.	CASSQEIGNQAYEQYF	TGTGCCAGCAGCCAAGAAATTGGGAATCAAGCCTACGAGCAGTACTTC
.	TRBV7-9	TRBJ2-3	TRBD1	CASRRSPGQLASTDTQYF	TGTGCCAGCAGGCGTTCCCCGGGACAGCTCGCTAGCACAGATACGCAGTATTTT
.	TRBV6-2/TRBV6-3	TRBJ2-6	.	CASSYGPVLTF	TGTGCCAGCAGTTACGGCCCGGTCCTGACTTTC
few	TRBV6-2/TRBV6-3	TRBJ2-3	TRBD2	CASSETGLAGIPDTQYF	TGTGCCAGCAGCGAAACAGGGTTAGCGGGAATTCCAGATACGCAGTATTTT
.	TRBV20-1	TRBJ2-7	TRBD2	CSAVIAGVYEQYF	TGCAGTGCTGTAATAGCGGGAGTGTACGAGCAGTACTTC
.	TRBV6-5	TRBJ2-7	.	CASSRGRADLYEQYF	TGTGCCAGCAGCCGAGGACGCGCCGACCTCTACGAGCAGTACTTC
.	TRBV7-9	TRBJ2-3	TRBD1	CASSSPWGQPSSTDTQYF	TGTGCCAGCAGCTCCCCATGGGGACAGCCGTCTAGCACAGATACGCAGTATTTT
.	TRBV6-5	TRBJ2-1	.	CASSWGLADNEQFF	TGTGCCAGCAGTTGGGGGCTAGCGGACAATGAGCAGTTCTTC
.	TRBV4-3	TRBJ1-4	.	CASSQVAGVNEKLFF	TGCGCCAGCAGCCAAGTCGCAGGGGTAAATGAAAAACTGTTTTTT
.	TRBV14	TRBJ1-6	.	CASQGEGGNSPLHF	TGTGCCAGTCAAGGGGAGGGGGGTAATTCACCCCTCCACTTT